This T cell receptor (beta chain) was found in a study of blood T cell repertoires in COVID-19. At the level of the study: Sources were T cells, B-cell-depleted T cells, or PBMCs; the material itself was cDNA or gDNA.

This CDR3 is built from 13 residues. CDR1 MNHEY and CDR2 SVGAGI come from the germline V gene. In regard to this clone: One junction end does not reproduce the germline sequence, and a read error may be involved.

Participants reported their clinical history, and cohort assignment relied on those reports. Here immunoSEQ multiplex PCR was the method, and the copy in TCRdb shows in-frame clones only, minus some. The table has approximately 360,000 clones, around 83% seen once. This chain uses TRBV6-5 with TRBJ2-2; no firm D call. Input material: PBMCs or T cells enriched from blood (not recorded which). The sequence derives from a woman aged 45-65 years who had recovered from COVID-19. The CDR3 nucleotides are TGTGCCATCAGTCTCAGTGGCACCGGGGAGCTGTTTTTT. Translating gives CAISLSGTGELFF.